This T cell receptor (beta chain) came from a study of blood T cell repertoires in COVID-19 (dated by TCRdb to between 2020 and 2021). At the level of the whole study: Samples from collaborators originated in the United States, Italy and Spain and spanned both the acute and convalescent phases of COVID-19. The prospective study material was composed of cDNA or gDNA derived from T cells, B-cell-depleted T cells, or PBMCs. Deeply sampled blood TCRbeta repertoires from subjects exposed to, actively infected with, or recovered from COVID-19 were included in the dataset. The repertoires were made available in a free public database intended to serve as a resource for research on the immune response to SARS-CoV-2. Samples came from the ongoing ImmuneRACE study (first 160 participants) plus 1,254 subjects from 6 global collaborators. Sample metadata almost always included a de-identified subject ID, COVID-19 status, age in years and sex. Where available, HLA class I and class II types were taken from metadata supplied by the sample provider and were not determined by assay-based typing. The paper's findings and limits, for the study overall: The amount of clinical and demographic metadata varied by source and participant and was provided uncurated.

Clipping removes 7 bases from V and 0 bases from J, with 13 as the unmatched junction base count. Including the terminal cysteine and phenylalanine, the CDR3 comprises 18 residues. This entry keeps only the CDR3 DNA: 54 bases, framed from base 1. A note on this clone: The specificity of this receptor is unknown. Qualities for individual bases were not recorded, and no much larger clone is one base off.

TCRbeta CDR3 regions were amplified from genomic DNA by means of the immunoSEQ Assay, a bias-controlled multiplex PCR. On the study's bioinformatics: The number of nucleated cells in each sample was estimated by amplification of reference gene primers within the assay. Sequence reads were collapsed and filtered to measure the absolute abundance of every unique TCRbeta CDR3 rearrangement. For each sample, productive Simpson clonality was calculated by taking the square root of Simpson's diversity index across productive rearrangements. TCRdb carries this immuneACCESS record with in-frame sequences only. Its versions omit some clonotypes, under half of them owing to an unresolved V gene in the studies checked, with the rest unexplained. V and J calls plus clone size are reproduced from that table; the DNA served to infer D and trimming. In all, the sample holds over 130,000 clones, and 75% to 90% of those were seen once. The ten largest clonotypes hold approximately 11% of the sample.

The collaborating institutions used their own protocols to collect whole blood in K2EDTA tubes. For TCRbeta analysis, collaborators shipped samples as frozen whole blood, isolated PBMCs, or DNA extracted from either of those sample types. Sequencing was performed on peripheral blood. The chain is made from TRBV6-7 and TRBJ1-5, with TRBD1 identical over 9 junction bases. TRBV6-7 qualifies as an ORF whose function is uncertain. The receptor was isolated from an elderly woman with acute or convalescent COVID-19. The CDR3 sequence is CASKNRDRVSYSNQPQHF. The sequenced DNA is TGTGCCAGCAAGAACCGGGACAGGGTAAGCTATAGCAATCAGCCCCAGCATTTT.